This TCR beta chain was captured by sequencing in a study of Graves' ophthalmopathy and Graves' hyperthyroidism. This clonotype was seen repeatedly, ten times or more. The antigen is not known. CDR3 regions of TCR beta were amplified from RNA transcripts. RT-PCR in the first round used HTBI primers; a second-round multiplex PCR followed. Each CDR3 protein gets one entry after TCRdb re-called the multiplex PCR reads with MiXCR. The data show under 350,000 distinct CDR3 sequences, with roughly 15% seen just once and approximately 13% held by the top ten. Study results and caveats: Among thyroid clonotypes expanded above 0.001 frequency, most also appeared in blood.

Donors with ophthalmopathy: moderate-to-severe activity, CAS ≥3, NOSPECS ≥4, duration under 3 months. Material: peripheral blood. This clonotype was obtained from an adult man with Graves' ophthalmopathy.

CDR3 region: CASSLRTGPTNTGELFF. CDR3 coding DNA: TGCGCCAGCAGCCTCAGGACGGGACCAACGAACACCGGGGAGCTGTTTTTT. This rearrangement joins TRBV5-1 to TRBJ2-2; D may be TRBD1 or TRBD2 (5 bases each). Trimming took off 4 bases at V and 0 bases at J, with 16 bases between the two ends. Germline V lookup: CDR1 SGHRS, CDR2 YFSETQ. CDR3 length: 17 residues.